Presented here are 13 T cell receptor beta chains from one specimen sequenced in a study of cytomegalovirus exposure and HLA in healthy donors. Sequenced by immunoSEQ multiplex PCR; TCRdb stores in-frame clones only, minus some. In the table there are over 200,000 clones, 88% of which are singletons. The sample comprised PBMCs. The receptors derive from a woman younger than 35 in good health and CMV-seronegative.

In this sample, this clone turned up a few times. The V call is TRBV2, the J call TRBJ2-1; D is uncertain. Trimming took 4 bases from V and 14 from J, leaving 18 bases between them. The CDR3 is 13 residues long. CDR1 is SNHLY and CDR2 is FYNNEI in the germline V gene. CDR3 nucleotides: TGTGCCAGCAGTGGGTTGGTAGCAGATGGAGAGTTCTTC. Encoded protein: CASSGLVADGEFF.

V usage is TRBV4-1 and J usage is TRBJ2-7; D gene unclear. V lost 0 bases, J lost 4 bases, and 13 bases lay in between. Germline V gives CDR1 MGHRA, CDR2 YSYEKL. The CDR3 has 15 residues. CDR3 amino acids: CASSQDVTWRYEQYF. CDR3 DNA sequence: TGCGCCAGCAGCCAAGATGTGACTTGGAGATACGAGCAGTACTTC.

CDR3 coding DNA: TGTGCCAGCGGACAGGGTCGGAACACTGAAGCTTTCTTT. Translating it yields CASGQGRNTEAFF. The chain recombines TRBV2 with TRBJ1-1; 8 nucleotides agree with TRBD1. CDR1 is SNHLY and CDR2 is FYNNEI in the germline V gene. The J segment lost 1 base and the V segment lost 8 bases, leaving 3 bases of the junction unmatched. The CDR3 is made up of 13 amino acids.

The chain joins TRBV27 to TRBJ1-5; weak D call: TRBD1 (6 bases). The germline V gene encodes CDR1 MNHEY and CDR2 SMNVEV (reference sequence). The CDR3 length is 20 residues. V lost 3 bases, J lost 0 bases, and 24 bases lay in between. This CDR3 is CASSLGGAGEEAFSNQPQHF. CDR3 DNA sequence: TGTGCCAGCAGTTTGGGGGGGGCAGGGGAGGAGGCTTTTAGCAATCAGCCCCAGCATTTT.

As DNA, the CDR3 is TGTGCCAGCAGCCTGACAGGCCTCGGTGAAGCTTTCTTT. Translation gives CASSLTGLGEAFF. V usage is TRBV11-2 and J usage is TRBJ1-1; the D gene is possibly TRBD1 (6 bases). The ends were cut back, 5 bases at V and 7 bases at J, with 14 bases in the middle. This CDR3 comprises 13 residues. Germline V gives CDR1 SGHAT, CDR2 FQNNGV.

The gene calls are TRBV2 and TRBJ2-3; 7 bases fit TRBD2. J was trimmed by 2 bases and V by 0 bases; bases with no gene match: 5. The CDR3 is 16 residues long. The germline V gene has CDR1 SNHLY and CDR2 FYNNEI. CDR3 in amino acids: CASSEALAVLTDTQYF. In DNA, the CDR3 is TGTGCCAGCAGTGAAGCGCTAGCGGTACTCACAGATACGCAGTATTTT. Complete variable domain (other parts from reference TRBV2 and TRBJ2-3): EPEVTQTPSHQVTQMGQEVILRCVPISNHLYFYWYRQILGQKVEFLVSFYNNEISEKSEIFDDQFSVERPDGSNFTLKIRSTKLEDSAMYFCASSEALAVLTDTQYFGPGTRLTVL.

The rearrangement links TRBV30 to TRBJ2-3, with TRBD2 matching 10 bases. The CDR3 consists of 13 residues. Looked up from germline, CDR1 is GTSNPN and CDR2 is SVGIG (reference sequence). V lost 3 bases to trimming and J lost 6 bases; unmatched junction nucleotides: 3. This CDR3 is CAWRLAGTDTQYF. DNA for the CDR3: TGTGCCTGGAGACTAGCGGGAACGGATACGCAGTATTTT.

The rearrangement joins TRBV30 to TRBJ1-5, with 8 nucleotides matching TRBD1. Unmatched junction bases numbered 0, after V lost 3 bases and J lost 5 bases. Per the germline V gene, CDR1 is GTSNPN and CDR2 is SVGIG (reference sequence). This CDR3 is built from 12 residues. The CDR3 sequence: CAWRTGDQPQHF. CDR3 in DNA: TGTGCCTGGAGGACAGGGGATCAGCCCCAGCATTTT.

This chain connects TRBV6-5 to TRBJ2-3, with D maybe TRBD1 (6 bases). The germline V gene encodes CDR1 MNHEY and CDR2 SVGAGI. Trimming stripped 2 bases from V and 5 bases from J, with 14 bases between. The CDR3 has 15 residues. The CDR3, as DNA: TGTGCCAGCAGTTACGTTTCAGGGGAAAGAGATACGCAGTATTTT. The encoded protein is CASSYVSGERDTQYF.

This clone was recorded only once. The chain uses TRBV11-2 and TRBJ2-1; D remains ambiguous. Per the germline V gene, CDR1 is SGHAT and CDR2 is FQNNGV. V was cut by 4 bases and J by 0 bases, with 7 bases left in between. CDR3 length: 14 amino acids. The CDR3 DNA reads TGTGCCAGCAGCTCACAGAGCTCCTACAATGAGCAGTTCTTC. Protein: CASSSQSSYNEQFF.

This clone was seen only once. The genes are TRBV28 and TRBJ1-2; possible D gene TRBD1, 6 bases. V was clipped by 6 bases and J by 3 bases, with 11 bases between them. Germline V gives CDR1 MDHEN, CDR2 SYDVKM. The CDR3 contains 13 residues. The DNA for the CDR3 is TGTGCCAGCAGCTTCGACAGGTACTATGGCTACACCTTC. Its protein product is CASSFDRYYGYTF.

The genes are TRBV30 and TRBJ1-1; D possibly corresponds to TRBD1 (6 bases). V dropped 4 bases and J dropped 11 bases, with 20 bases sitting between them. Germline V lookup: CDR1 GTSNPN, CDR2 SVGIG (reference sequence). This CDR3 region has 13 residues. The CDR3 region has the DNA TGTGCCTGGATCAGACAGGCCGCCGATGCGGCTTTCTTT. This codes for CAWIRQAADAAFF.

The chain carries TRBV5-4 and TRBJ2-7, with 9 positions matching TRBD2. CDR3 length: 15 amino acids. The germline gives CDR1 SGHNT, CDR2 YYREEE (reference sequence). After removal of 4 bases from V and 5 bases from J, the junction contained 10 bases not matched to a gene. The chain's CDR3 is CASSLDSGSINEQYF. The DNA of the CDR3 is TGTGCCAGCAGCCTCGATAGCGGGAGTATCAACGAGCAGTACTTC.